A selection of T cell receptor beta chains follows, all from one sample in a study of spatial heterogeneity in lung cancer. A single record per CDR3 protein comes from TCRdb applying MiXCR to the 5' RACE reads. Of tens of thousands of distinct CDR3 sequences detected, less than 6% appear once; the ten largest clones hold 11%. The material was PBMCs, obtained at surgery. Every receptor here comes from a male donor with early-stage non-small cell lung cancer. CDR3s include the opening cysteine and the closing phenylalanine or tryptophan. A D gene is named only where the DNA matches it firmly. Part of the rows lack a size; the others show once, few, many or a class for expanded clones.

j_gene | abundance | v_gene | d_gene | CDR3aa | CDR3nt
TRBJ2-7 | many | TRBV27 | TRBD2 | CASSPIRTSGTLSYEQYF | TGTGCCAGCAGCCCAATCAGGACTAGCGGTACCCTCTCCTACGAGCAGTACTTC
TRBJ2-3 | many | TRBV10-2 | TRBD2 | CASSETGTSGISTDTQYF | TGCGCCAGCAGTGAAACAGGGACTAGCGGGATTAGCACAGATACGCAGTATTTT
TRBJ1-4 | many | TRBV11-2 | - | CASSLIGVNEKLFF | TGTGCCAGCAGCTTAATAGGGGTTAATGAAAAACTGTTTTTT
TRBJ2-1 | many | TRBV9 | TRBD2 | CASSVVGRNDEQFF | TGTGCCAGCAGCGTAGTCGGGAGGAACGATGAGCAGTTCTTC
TRBJ1-5 | many | TRBV6-6 | - | CASSMGVEPQHF | TGTGCCAGCAGTATGGGGGTGGAGCCCCAGCATTTT
TRBJ2-5 | large | TRBV14 | - | CASSQRGGPSGETQYF | TGTGCCAGCAGCCAAAGAGGAGGGCCCTCGGGAGAGACCCAGTACTTC
TRBJ2-1 | many | TRBV4-2 | - | CASSLGGSADIYNEQFF | TGTGCCAGCAGCCTTGGGGGGTCAGCGGACATTTACAATGAGCAGTTCTTC
TRBJ2-5 | many | TRBV7-9 | - | CASSFQGGTQYF | TGTGCCAGCAGCTTCCAAGGGGGGACCCAGTACTTC
TRBJ2-7 | - | TRBV5-1 | - | CASSTGEVSYEQYF | TGCGCCAGCAGCACGGGAGAGGTTTCGTACGAGCAGTACTTC
TRBJ2-2 | many | TRBV29-1 | TRBD2 | CSVGAGGPTGELFF | TGCAGCGTTGGGGCGGGAGGGCCCACCGGGGAGCTGTTTTTT
TRBJ2-5 | many | TRBV7-3 | TRBD2 | CASSPGLAGEGETQYF | TGTGCCAGCAGCCCCGGACTAGCGGGGGAGGGTGAGACCCAGTACTTC
TRBJ2-1 | many | TRBV7-8 | - | CASSLAGQTTGEQFF | TGTGCCAGCAGCTTAGCCGGCCAGACCACTGGTGAGCAGTTCTTC
TRBJ1-1 | many | TRBV5-1 | - | CASSFSGANTEAFF | TGCGCCAGCAGCTTTTCGGGTGCGAACACTGAAGCTTTCTTT
TRBJ1-6 | - | TRBV25-1 | - | CASSPTGGDSPLHF | TGTGCCAGCAGTCCAACAGGAGGCGATTCACCCCTCCACTTT
TRBJ1-6 | many | TRBV5-1 | - | CASSVEGTYSPLHF | TGCGCCAGCAGCGTTGAAGGGACTTACTCACCCCTCCACTTT
TRBJ2-7 | many | TRBV7-9 | - | CASSSTDSYEQYF | TGTGCCAGCAGCTCAACGGACAGCTACGAGCAGTACTTC
TRBJ1-5 | many | TRBV20-1 | TRBD1 | CSALRQGGQPQHF | TGCAGTGCTCTTCGACAGGGTGGTCAGCCCCAGCATTTT
TRBJ2-5 | few | TRBV28 | - | CASTPNQETQYF | TGTGCCAGCACCCCCAACCAAGAGACCCAGTACTTC
TRBJ1-1 | many | TRBV10-3 | - | CAISERVSPTEAFF | TGTGCCATCAGCGAAAGAGTTTCCCCCACTGAAGCTTTCTTT
TRBJ1-4 | once | TRBV4-2 | - | CASSNSRTATNEKLFF | TGTGCCAGCAGCAACTCTCGGACAGCAACTAATGAAAAACTGTTTTTT
TRBJ2-7 | many | TRBV6-5 | - | CASRKAPILYEQYF | TGTGCCAGCAGAAAAGCCCCTATCCTCTACGAGCAGTACTTC
TRBJ2-5 | many | TRBV15 | - | CATSRDRQTQYF | TGTGCCACCAGCAGAGATCGGCAGACCCAGTACTTC
TRBJ1-3 | many | TRBV19 | - | CASSLQGSDTIYF | TGTGCCAGTAGCCTCCAGGGCTCGGACACCATATATTTT
TRBJ1-1 | many | TRBV10-2 | - | CASSVKGATEAFF | TGCGCCAGCAGTGTGAAGGGAGCCACTGAAGCTTTCTTT
TRBJ2-1 | many | TRBV20-1 | TRBD2 | CSASSGRASNEQFF | TGCAGTGCTTCCAGCGGGAGGGCGAGTAATGAGCAGTTCTTC
TRBJ2-1 | many | TRBV7-2 | TRBD1 | CASSSRTGGPQDEQFF | TGTGCCAGCAGCTCCCGAACAGGGGGCCCACAAGATGAGCAGTTCTTC
TRBJ1-4 | once | TRBV6-6 | - | CASSFGAGAPEKLFF | TGTGCCAGCAGTTTCGGGGCGGGAGCACCAGAAAAACTGTTTTTT
TRBJ2-7 | many | TRBV5-5 | - | CASSLALAGLGLGQYF | TGTGCCAGCAGCTTGGCTCTCGCGGGTCTTGGCCTGGGGCAGTACTTC
TRBJ2-1 | medium-sized | TRBV27 | - | CASSLGSSYNEQFF | TGTGCCAGCAGTTTAGGGAGCTCCTACAATGAGCAGTTCTTC
TRBJ1-5 | many | TRBV15 | - | CATSRWTVENQPQHF | TGTGCCACCAGCAGATGGACAGTGGAGAATCAGCCCCAGCATTTT
TRBJ2-3 | few | TRBV2 | - | CASTWTKGTQYF | TGTGCCAGCACCTGGACGAAGGGTACGCAGTATTTT
TRBJ2-3 | - | TRBV4-1 | - | CASSQTLQGPDTQYF | TGCGCCAGCAGCCAGACCTTACAGGGCCCAGATACGCAGTATTTT
TRBJ2-7 | many | TRBV7-2 | TRBD1 | CASSLGTGGLYEQYF | TGTGCCAGCAGCTTAGGTACAGGGGGCTTGTACGAGCAGTACTTC
TRBJ2-1 | many | TRBV10-3 | TRBD2 | CAISPGTSADNEQFF | TGTGCCATCAGTCCGGGGACTAGCGCAGACAATGAGCAGTTCTTC
TRBJ2-5 | many | TRBV6-2/TRBV6-3 | - | CASSYPTGSGVSRETQYF | TGTGCCAGCAGTTACCCCACAGGGTCAGGGGTTTCCCGAGAGACCCAGTACTTC
TRBJ1-4 | many | TRBV20-1 | TRBD1 | CSAKPGGGNEKLFF | TGCAGTGCTAAACCAGGGGGCGGTAATGAAAAACTGTTTTTT
TRBJ1-2 | few | TRBV28 | - | CASSVRANYGYTF | TGTGCCAGCAGCGTAAGAGCTAACTATGGCTACACCTTC
TRBJ2-7 | - | TRBV2 | TRBD2 | CASSGTSRYEQYF | TGTGCCAGCAGTGGGACTAGTAGGTACGAGCAGTACTTC
TRBJ1-4 | many | TRBV6-5 | - | CASSYSSTNEKLFF | TGTGCCAGCAGTTACTCGAGCACTAATGAAAAACTGTTTTTT
TRBJ1-1 | many | TRBV20-1 | - | CSARDGTVNTEAFF | TGCAGTGCTAGAGATGGGACGGTGAACACTGAAGCTTTCTTT
TRBJ2-3 | many | TRBV5-4 | - | CASSLNLDTQYF | TGTGCCAGCAGCTTGAATTTAGATACGCAGTATTTT
TRBJ1-2 | many | TRBV5-1 | - | CASSLAGDYGYTF | TGCGCCAGCAGCTTGGCGGGGGACTATGGCTACACCTTC
TRBJ2-2 | many | TRBV10-1 | - | CASLSPGAGERYIATNTGELFF | TGCGCCAGCCTCTCCCCGGGGGCGGGAGAGAGATACATTGCTACGAACACCGGGGAGCTGTTTTTT
TRBJ2-2 | many | TRBV12-3/TRBV12-4 | - | CASSQGMGTGELFF | TGTGCCAGCAGTCAAGGGATGGGGACCGGGGAGCTGTTTTTT
TRBJ2-7 | many | TRBV6-5 | - | CASRPFGASSYEQYF | TGTGCCAGCAGGCCCTTTGGGGCCTCGTCCTACGAGCAGTACTTC